This TCR beta chain was found in a study of T cell responses to AZD1222 COVID-19 vaccine. This clone was recorded once. The method was immunoSEQ multiplex PCR; TCRdb's version includes in-frame clones alone and lacks a portion of them. The sample has about 190,000 clones; around 90% are singletons. This CDR3 contains 17 residues. V lost 7 bases to trimming and J lost 4 bases, with 23 bases between them. Germline V gives CDR1 LNHDA, CDR2 SQIVND (reference sequence). The sequence came from an adult in good health. This specimen consisted of peripheral blood, obtained on day 0 of AZD1222 vaccination. The V and J genes are TRBV19 and TRBJ1-5, with D possibly matching TRBD1 (6 bases). The DNA of the CDR3 is TGTGCCAGTAACATGGGGGGGGCATCTGTGTCTAATCAGCCCCAGCATTTT. Protein: CASNMGGASVSNQPQHF.